This TCR beta chain was captured by sequencing in a study of T-cell memory formation after mild COVID-19. Across the study: There were largely donor-specific TCR clusters.

Constant-segment primers and 5'RACE yielded cDNA libraries for TCR alpha and TCR beta, each carrying sample barcodes and UMIs. MiXCR, applied by TCRdb to the 5' RACE reads, yields one record per CDR3 protein. The sample lists around 200,000 distinct CDR3 sequences, roughly a tenth occurring once. The ends were cut back, 5 bases at V and 0 bases at J, with 11 bases in the middle. The CDR3 is made up of 14 amino acids. Per germline, CDR1 DFQATT and CDR2 SNEGSKA (reference sequence). This chain uses TRBV20-1 with TRBJ1-5; D may be TRBD1 (6 bases). This receptor was identified in a man aged 18 to 29 who had mild COVID-19 (a few samples of this study predate the infection). Cell type and time point are not known. The sequenced sample consisted of PBMCs or a T cell subset sorted from them (not recorded which). CDR3 sequence: CSAPPRGSNQPQHF. The CDR3 DNA is TGCAGTGCTCCTCCCAGGGGTAGCAATCAGCCCCAGCATTTT.